The 7 T cell receptor beta chains listed next were all sequenced from one sample in a study of T cell repertoires in cytomegalovirus infection. Their recognized antigens are unknown. TCRdb reanalysed the reads using MiXCR and keeps one entry per CDR3 protein. The sample has around 900,000 distinct CDR3 sequences; roughly a third are singletons. Material: cultured CD8+ T cells from PBMCs, obtained from culture after CMV antigen stimulation. Every receptor here comes from a human donor in good health (CMV status not recorded). Some clones in this sample may be carry-over from other donors' samples.

The rearrangement uses TRBV4-1 and TRBJ2-1; tentatively, D is TRBD2 (6 bases). Between the trimmed V and J ends, which lost 9 bases and 5 bases, there was a span of 17 bases. The CDR3 runs 14 residues. CDR1 and CDR2 (germline): MGHRA, YSYEKL. The CDR3, as DNA: TGCGCCAGTCGTCCTCCGGGACTCCACAATGAGCAGTTCTTC. It specifies CASRPPGLHNEQFF.

This clonotype has just a few counts. This rearrangement joins TRBV7-6 to TRBJ1-6; TRBD1 is a possible D gene (6 bases). Germline assignment: CDR1 SGHVS and CDR2 FNYEAQ. The ends were cut back, 5 bases at V and 7 bases at J, with 15 bases in the middle. The length of the CDR3 is 15 residues. The CDR3 coding sequence is TGTGCCAGCAGCCTTACAGGGTCCCTGAATTCACCCCTCCACTTT. Protein sequence: CASSLTGSLNSPLHF.

This clonotype was seen only a few times. This rearrangement joins TRBV12-3 or TRBV12-4 to TRBJ2-1; D not resolved. This CDR3 has 14 amino acids. Deletions cut 3 bases from V and 6 bases from J, with 12 bases between. The CDR3 protein is CASSFGPGSNEQFF. The CDR3 DNA reads TGTGCCAGCAGTTTTGGCCCCGGGTCCAATGAGCAGTTCTTC.

This clonotype appeared a single time. V usage is TRBV19 and J usage is TRBJ1-4; the match to TRBD1 covers 9 bases. V gave up 3 bases and J gave up 6 bases; unmatched junction bases: 26. CDR3 length: 22 residues. Germline CDR1 is LNHDA and CDR2 is SQIVND (reference sequence). This chain's CDR3 is CASSILSTSSHYPQGAYEKLFF. Written as DNA, the CDR3 is TGTGCCAGTAGTATCCTATCGACCTCGTCACATTATCCACAGGGGGCTTATGAAAAACTGTTTTTT.

This clonotype appeared a few times. V gene TRBV6-1 combines with J gene TRBJ2-7; 9 nucleotides agree with TRBD2. This CDR3 has 17 residues. V shed 3 bases and J 2 bases; nucleotides not matched to a gene: 11. Germline CDR1 reads MNHNS; CDR2 reads SASEGT. CDR3 nucleotides: TGTGCCAGCAGTGAGGACCAGCTAGCGGGGATTACCTACGAGCAGTACTTC. This gives the protein CASSEDQLAGITYEQYF.

V usage is TRBV5-5 and J usage is TRBJ1-1; D gene unclear. The V gene lost 0 bases and the J gene lost 0 bases, with 12 bases spanning the gap. The CDR3 spans 16 residues. Germline values: CDR1 SGHKS, CDR2 YYEKEE (reference sequence). CDR3 nucleotides: TGTGCCAGCAGCTTGGCCGCAGGTATGATGAACACTGAAGCTTTCTTT. Residues: CASSLAAGMMNTEAFF.

The V and J genes are TRBV2 and TRBJ2-2; D may correspond to TRBD1 or TRBD2 (5 bases each). Germline CDR1 is SNHLY and CDR2 is FYNNEI. The ends were cut back, 2 bases at V and 6 bases at J, with 10 bases in the middle. This CDR3 region has 14 residues. As DNA, the CDR3 is TGTGCCAGCAGTGAATACAGGAGGTCCGGGGAGCTGTTTTTT. Protein: CASSEYRRSGELFF.